In its sample, the clone carrying this TCR beta chain was seen a few times. The CDR3 runs to 17 residues. Trimming removed 5 bases from V and 3 bases from J, with 20 bases in between. Germline CDR1 reads SGHVS; CDR2 reads FQNEAQ. Each cDNA held unique molecular identifiers, and template switching gave it a universal primer site. TCRdb reanalysed the 5' RACE reads using MiXCR and keeps one entry per CDR3 protein. The data show hundreds of thousands of distinct CDR3 sequences, 8.6% seen once. The data were obtained in a study of identical twins. The data also belong to a second study, concerning yellow fever vaccine responses in identical twins.

This rearrangement joins TRBV7-8 to TRBJ2-4, with a weak D call TRBD1 (5 bases). The TCR was taken from a young woman in good health. The material sequenced was PBMCs. The CDR3 region is CASSPADPRVGKNIQYF. As DNA, the CDR3 is TGTGCCAGCAGCCCCGCAGACCCCAGGGTGGGCAAAAACATTCAGTACTTC.